This TCR beta chain was profiled in a study of T cell repertoires in cytomegalovirus infection. As for the study in general: Public signatures in TCR beta pointed to CMV infection and matching HLA type.

Germline loops: CDR1 LGHNT, CDR2 FRNRAP. CDR3 length: 16 amino acids. Trimming removed 6 bases from V and 0 bases from J; junction bases left unmatched: 7. Study-wide results and caveats: Clonotypes of TCR beta that were HLA-C-restricted and CMV-specific dominated the ex vivo response.

There are a few counts of this clonotype. Its antigen remains unknown. TCRdb re-called the reads through MiXCR, storing one row per CDR3 protein. The sample has approximately 730,000 distinct CDR3 sequences; roughly 28% are singletons. The rearrangement joins TRBV12-5 to TRBJ1-4, with 7 bases lining up with TRBD1. This material consisted of cultured CD8+ T cells from PBMCs, taken from culture after CMV antigen stimulation. This TCR was recovered from a human donor in good health (CMV status not recorded). Some clones in this sample may be carry-over from other donors' samples. CDR3 bases: TGTGCTAGTGGACCTCCCGACAGGGCAACTAATGAAAAACTGTTTTTT. Protein sequence: CASGPPDRATNEKLFF.